Given below is one T cell receptor beta chain in context. The repertoire was sequenced with immunoSEQ multiplex PCR; TCRdb's copy has only in-frame clones and lacks some. This table holds under 150,000 clones, 80% to 90% found once. This sample is drawn from a study of blood T cell repertoires in COVID-19. Between the trimmed V and J ends, which lost 4 bases and 11 bases, there was a span of 11 bases. Germline V lookup: CDR1 LNHDA, CDR2 SQIVND (reference sequence). This CDR3 contains 11 residues. The TCR comes from a woman in her fifties or sixties with COVID-19, enrolled during active disease. The sequenced sample was peripheral blood. This rearrangement joins TRBV19 to TRBJ1-1; no definite D call. The CDR3 here is CASSRGLEAFF. The CDR3 bases are TGTGCCAGTAGTAGAGGGCTCGAGGCTTTCTTT.